One and the same sample provided the 32 T cell receptor beta chains below, sequenced in a study of blood T cell repertoires in COVID-19. Clones were read by immunoSEQ multiplex PCR, and TCRdb kept only the in-frame ones, dropping some. Among around 78,000 clones, around nine tenths were seen once, and the ten largest hold about 2.1%. The specimen was peripheral blood. All receptors derive from a woman aged 55-70 years with acute or convalescent COVID-19.

This sequence joins TRBV28 and TRBJ1-6, with a weak D call TRBD1 (6 bases). The V end was cut by 5 bases, the J end by 3 bases, with 11 bases between. In germline, CDR1 is MDHEN, CDR2 SYDVKM. The CDR3 runs 15 residues. The CDR3 DNA follows: TGTGCCAGCAGTCTAGACAGGTTCTATAATTCACCCCTCCACTTT. This codes for CASSLDRFYNSPLHF.

This clone was counted only a few times. The gene calls are TRBV7-2 and TRBJ1-3; perhaps TRBD1 as D (6 bases). Germline CDR1 and CDR2: SGHTA and FQGNSA. This CDR3 has 14 amino acids. Trimming took off 4 bases at V and 1 base at J, with 8 bases between the two ends. CDR3 DNA sequence: TGTGCCAGCAGCTCTGACAGGTCTGGAAACACCATATATTTT. Translating gives CASSSDRSGNTIYF.

This chain links TRBV7-2 with TRBJ1-2; possible D gene TRBD1, 5 bases. The germline V gene encodes CDR1 SGHTA and CDR2 FQGNSA. The CDR3 is 16 amino acids. Trimming took off 2 bases at V and 2 bases at J, with 15 bases between the two ends. The CDR3 bases are TGTGCCAGCAGCTTAAGCGGGGCTCCAGTAAACTATGGCTACACCTTC. Protein: CASSLSGAPVNYGYTF.

The rearrangement links TRBV7-6 to TRBJ2-7; 7 nucleotides line up with TRBD1. CDR3 length: 13 residues. Trimming at V came to 4 bases and at J to 2 bases, leaving 2 bases not matched to a gene. The germline V gene has CDR1 SGHVS and CDR2 FNYEAQ. In nucleotides, the CDR3 is TGTGCCAGCAGCTCGACAGGGACCTACGAGCAGTACTTC. This sequence encodes CASSSTGTYEQYF.

This sequence joins TRBV7-2 and TRBJ2-7; 9 bases fit TRBD2. With V trimmed by 3 bases and J by 4 bases, 7 bases remained unmatched. In germline, CDR1 is SGHTA, CDR2 FQGNSA. The CDR3 is made up of 15 amino acids. CDR3 DNA: TGTGCCAGCAGCTTCTTGGGACTAGCATCGTACGAGCAGTACTTC. Protein product: CASSFLGLASYEQYF.

This chain joins TRBV5-1 and TRBJ2-3; the D gene is possibly TRBD2 (6 bases). From germline, CDR1 is SGHRS and CDR2 YFSETQ. V was cut by 4 bases and J by 3 bases, with 15 bases left in between. The length of the CDR3 is 15 residues. CDR3 in amino acids: CASSPTLGGTDTQYF. The CDR3, as DNA: TGCGCCAGCAGCCCCACGCTGGGAGGAACAGATACGCAGTATTTT.

The rearrangement joins TRBV28 to TRBJ2-7, with 7 bases aligning to TRBD2. V shed 3 bases and J 7 bases; nucleotides not matched to a gene: 9. The CDR3 extends over 14 amino acids. Germline CDR1 MDHEN, CDR2 SYDVKM. The CDR3 here is CASSLRGGPGEQYF. CDR3 DNA sequence: TGTGCCAGCAGTTTGAGGGGAGGGCCGGGTGAGCAGTACTTC.

The chain carries TRBV6-1 and TRBJ2-7; TRBD2 aligns across 7 bases. J was trimmed by 5 bases and V by 1 base; bases with no gene match: 5. Germline V CDR1 and CDR2: MNHNS, SASEGT. CDR3 size: 14 residues. CDR3 DNA sequence: TGTGCCAGCAGTGAAGTGGGGGGGTTCCACGAGCAGTACTTC. As protein: CASSEVGGFHEQYF.

This sequence joins TRBV9 and TRBJ1-4, with D tentatively TRBD1 (5 bases). The CDR3 is made up of 14 amino acids. The germline gives CDR1 SGDLS, CDR2 YYNGEE. V lost 4 bases to trimming and J lost 10 bases, with 17 bases between them. The chain's CDR3 is CASSPMGQGGKLFF. In DNA, the CDR3 is TGTGCCAGCAGCCCCATGGGGCAGGGTGGAAAACTGTTTTTT.

The CDR3 bases are TGTGCCAGCAGTTGGGACAGGGGTTCACCCCTCCACTTT. Its translation is CASSWDRGSPLHF. V and J are TRBV27 and TRBJ1-6, with TRBD1 identical over 10 bases. The CDR3 has 13 residues. Trimming at V came to 4 bases and at J to 9 bases, leaving 0 bases not matched to a gene. Germline V gene lookup returns CDR1 MNHEY and CDR2 SMNVEV (reference sequence).

The chain has TRBV7-9 and TRBJ1-2, with D tentatively TRBD1 (5 bases). With 1 base removed from V and 6 bases from J, the gap between germline ends came to 9 bases. The germline V gene has CDR1 SEHNR and CDR2 FQNEAQ (reference sequence). This CDR3 comprises 13 residues. CDR3 in amino acids: CASSLEGRDGYTF. For the CDR3, the DNA is TGTGCCAGCAGCTTAGAGGGGAGGGATGGCTACACCTTC.

This sequence joins TRBV28 and TRBJ2-3; possibly TRBD2 for D (6 bases). Trimming stripped 7 bases from V and 0 bases from J, with 8 bases between. The CDR3 is 13 amino acids. Germline CDR1 reads MDHEN; CDR2 reads SYDVKM. CDR3 nucleotide sequence: TGTGCCAGCATTGCGGGAAGCACAGATACGCAGTATTTT. The encoded protein is CASIAGSTDTQYF. Combining the CDR3 with reference TRBV28 and TRBJ2-3 gives the whole variable domain DVKVTQSSRYLVKRTGEKVFLECVQDMDHENMFWYRQDPGLGLRLIYFSYDVKMKEKGDIPEGYSVSREKKERFSLILESASTNQTSMYLCASIAGSTDTQYFGPGTRLTVL.

J is TRBJ1-2 and V is TRBV20-1, with D perhaps matching TRBD1 (5 bases). CDR1 DFQATT and CDR2 SNEGSKA come from the germline V gene (reference sequence). Trimming pared 6 bases from V and 6 bases from J, leaving 8 bases between. The CDR3 is 10 residues long. The DNA of the CDR3 is TGCAGTGCGCCGGGGGATGGCTACACCTTC. It is translated as CSAPGDGYTF.

The genes are TRBV28 and TRBJ1-2, with 7 bases that match TRBD1. The CDR3 runs to 14 residues. The V and J ends lost 1 base and 8 bases, in that order; junction bases with no gene match: 7. Germline V gene data show CDR1 as MDHEN and CDR2 as SYDVKM. This CDR3 reads CASSLSWTGPGYTF. The CDR3 nucleotides read TGTGCCAGCAGTTTATCCTGGACAGGCCCAGGCTACACCTTC.

This clone was recorded a few times. The chain couples TRBV5-8 to TRBJ1-5, with TRBD1 as a possible D gene (5 bases). The CDR3 has 13 residues. Germline CDR1 SGHTS, CDR2 YDEGEE. V was clipped by 0 bases and J by 7 bases, with 8 bases between them. The CDR3 spells CASSLDRLQPQHF. The CDR3 coding sequence is TGTGCCAGCAGCTTGGACAGGCTACAGCCCCAGCATTTT.

V is TRBV30 and J is TRBJ1-5; no clear D gene. The V end was cut by 0 bases, the J end by 3 bases, with 12 bases between. Germline V gives CDR1 GTSNPN, CDR2 SVGIG (reference sequence). This CDR3 has 15 amino acids. The CDR3 DNA reads as TGTGCCTGGAGTGTAAAAGGCGGAAACAATCAGCCCCAGCATTTT. Its protein is CAWSVKGGNNQPQHF.

The chain combines TRBV6-5 with TRBJ1-5; 7 bases align to TRBD1. The germline gives CDR1 MNHEY, CDR2 SVGAGI. Trimming removed 6 bases from V and 4 bases from J; junction bases left unmatched: 9. The CDR3 covers 15 residues. For the CDR3, the DNA is TGTGCCAGCAGGGCCTTCGGGACAGAGAATCAGCCCCAGCATTTT. As protein: CASRAFGTENQPQHF.

The chain couples TRBV27 to TRBJ1-5; a possible D gene is TRBD1 (5 bases). The CDR3 is made up of 15 amino acids. Germline V gives CDR1 MNHEY, CDR2 SMNVEV (reference sequence). V was shortened by 2 bases and J by 0 bases, with 8 bases between the two germline ends. The CDR3 region is CASSLGANSNQPQHF. DNA for the CDR3: TGTGCCAGCAGTTTAGGGGCAAATAGCAATCAGCCCCAGCATTTT.

This chain connects TRBV7-6 to TRBJ2-2; 9 nucleotides align to TRBD2. The trim removed 2 bases at V and 2 bases at J, leaving 6 bases unmatched. Germline-derived CDR1 and CDR2 are SGHVS and FNYEAQ. The CDR3 extends over 17 amino acids. CDR3 DNA: TGTGCCAGCAGCTTACAGCGGGGGGTGCTTAACACCGGGGAGCTGTTTTTT. Its translation is CASSLQRGVLNTGELFF. Full variable domain (remainder filled in from reference TRBV7-6 and TRBJ2-2): GAGVSQSPRYKVTKRGQDVALRCDPISGHVSLYWYRQALGQGPEFLTYFNYEAQQDKSGLPNDRFSAERPEGSISTLTIQRTEQRDSAMYRCASSLQRGVLNTGELFFGEGSRLTVL.

This chain joins TRBV7-9 and TRBJ1-2; perhaps TRBD1 as D (5 bases). Germline-derived CDR1 and CDR2 are SEHNR and FQNEAQ (reference sequence). V lost 5 bases and J 5 bases, leaving 18 bases between the germline ends. The CDR3 has 15 amino acids. The CDR3 reads CASSPPRQPGYGYTF. The CDR3 coding sequence is TGTGCCAGCAGCCCACCCCGACAGCCAGGGTATGGCTACACCTTC.

This clone was counted a single time. The chain combines TRBV3-1 (or the pseudogene TRBV3-2) with TRBJ1-3; D possibly corresponds to TRBD1 (5 bases). CDR1 LGHDT and CDR2 YNNKEL come from the germline V gene (reference sequence). CDR3 length: 14 residues. Trimming removed 2 bases from V and 7 bases from J, with 12 bases in between. Written as DNA, the CDR3 is TGTGCCAGCAGCCAAAACCTGGGGGGGAACACCATATATTTT. Translation: CASSQNLGGNTIYF.

V is TRBV15 and J is TRBJ1-4; no clear D. Trimming removed 0 bases at V and 0 bases at J, with 11 bases between. There are 17 residues in the CDR3. Germline-derived CDR1 and CDR2 are LNHNV and YYDKDF (reference sequence). In DNA, the CDR3 is TGTGCCACCAGCAGAGATCGAGATTCTGCAACTAATGAAAAACTGTTTTTT. As protein: CATSRDRDSATNEKLFF.

This rearrangement joins TRBV5-6 to TRBJ2-3; possible D gene TRBD1, 5 bases. The CDR3 covers 13 residues. Trimming left V 4 bases short and J 3 bases short, with 9 bases between. Looked up from germline, CDR1 is SGHDT and CDR2 is YYEEEE. The CDR3 coding sequence is TGTGCCAGCAGCCCCCAGGGTACAGATACGCAGTATTTT. This sequence encodes CASSPQGTDTQYF.

The chain employs TRBV20-1 and TRBJ2-2, with TRBD2 matching 7 bases. CDR3 length: 15 residues. Germline V lookup: CDR1 DFQATT, CDR2 SNEGSKA (reference sequence). V dropped 3 bases and J dropped 4; count of bases not matched to a gene: 8. CDR3 coding DNA: TGCAGTGCTAGTCGGCCTAGCGGCGGCACCGGGGAGCTGTTTTTT. Its protein is CSASRPSGGTGELFF.

The rearrangement joins TRBV4-2 to TRBJ2-1, with D possibly being TRBD2 (6 bases). The CDR3 runs to 18 residues. V was cut by 0 bases and J by 0 bases, with 15 bases left in between. Germline CDR1 is LGHNA and CDR2 is YNFKEQ. The chain's CDR3 is CASSQDFGTGSSYNEQFF. The CDR3 DNA sequence: TGTGCCAGCAGCCAAGATTTCGGGACTGGAAGCTCCTACAATGAGCAGTTCTTC.

The J gene is TRBJ2-7, the V gene TRBV21-1; TRBD2 was called by the table and not checked on the DNA. TRBV21-1 is marked as a pseudogene. The CDR3 contains 13 residues. CDR3 in amino acids: CASSKAAPTGQYF. The CDR3 DNA is TGTGCCAGCAGCAAAGCGGCCCCCACGGGGCAGTACTTC.

The chain employs TRBV7-2 and TRBJ1-2; the D gene is possibly TRBD1 (6 bases). From germline, CDR1 is SGHTA and CDR2 FQGNSA. The CDR3 loop spans 15 amino acids. Trimming shortened V by 5 bases and J by 4 bases, and 17 bases separated the two germline ends. The CDR3 sequence is CASSRYDRSAYGYTF. CDR3 nucleotides: TGTGCCAGCAGCCGCTACGACAGGTCCGCCTATGGCTACACCTTC.

This clone was seen only once. J is TRBJ2-7 and V is TRBV14; 10 bases align to TRBD1. The CDR3 extends over 16 amino acids. With 0 bases clipped from V and 5 bases from J, the junction kept 7 bases outside the gene matches. Germline V gives CDR1 SGHDN, CDR2 FVKESK. The CDR3 region is CASSQDMGQGKNEQYF. DNA for the CDR3: TGTGCCAGCAGCCAAGATATGGGACAGGGGAAGAACGAGCAGTACTTC.

The chain links TRBV19 to TRBJ2-1; TRBD1 might be the D (5 bases). Per germline, CDR1 LNHDA and CDR2 SQIVND (reference sequence). The length of the CDR3 is 14 residues. V lost 6 bases to trimming and J lost 0 bases, with 9 bases between them. CDR3 region: CASSFQGSYNEQFF. The CDR3 nucleotides are TGTGCCAGTAGCTTCCAGGGCTCCTACAATGAGCAGTTCTTC.

This clone was seen a handful of times. The rearrangement uses TRBV18 and TRBJ2-3; TRBD2 matches 13 bases. V dropped 5 bases and J dropped 2; count of bases not matched to a gene: 4. The CDR3 is 16 residues long. Germline V lookup: CDR1 KGHSH, CDR2 LQKENI. Written as DNA, the CDR3 is TGTGCCAGCTCATCGGGACTAGCGGGGTTCACAGATACGCAGTATTTT. Encoded protein: CASSSGLAGFTDTQYF.

This clone was seen once. The rearrangement joins TRBV28 to TRBJ2-1; D perhaps matches TRBD1 (5 bases). Germline V gives CDR1 MDHEN, CDR2 SYDVKM. The CDR3 sequence is 15 residues long. The V end lost 7 bases, the J end lost 2 bases, and 15 bases lay between the germline ends. The CDR3: CASTETTATYNEQFF. In nucleotides, the CDR3 is TGTGCCAGCACCGAAACGACAGCTACCTACAATGAGCAGTTCTTC.

This clone has more than one count but fewer than ten. Here the CDR3 reads CASSPTSEYEKLFF. The CDR3 DNA reads TGTGCCAGCAGTCCAACCTCAGAATATGAAAAACTGTTTTTT. The chain links TRBV27 to TRBJ1-4, with no clear D. CDR1 is MNHEY, CDR2 SMNVEV, per germline (reference sequence). The CDR3 runs 14 residues. The V and J ends lost 5 bases and 6 bases respectively, with 13 bases between them.